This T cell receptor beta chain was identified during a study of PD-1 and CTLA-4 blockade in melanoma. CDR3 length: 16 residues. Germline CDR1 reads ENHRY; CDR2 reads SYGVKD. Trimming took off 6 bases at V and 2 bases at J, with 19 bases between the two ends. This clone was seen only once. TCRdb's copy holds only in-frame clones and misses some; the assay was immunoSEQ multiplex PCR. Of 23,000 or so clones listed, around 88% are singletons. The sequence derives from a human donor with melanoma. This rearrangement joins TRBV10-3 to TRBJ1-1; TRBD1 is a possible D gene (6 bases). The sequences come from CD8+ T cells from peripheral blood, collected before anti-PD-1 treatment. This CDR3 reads CAIRSRTEGENTEAFF. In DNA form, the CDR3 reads TGTGCCATCAGGTCGAGGACAGAAGGTGAAAACACTGAAGCTTTCTTT.